These T cell receptor beta chains were read from a single sample in a study of blood T cell repertoires in COVID-19. Using immunoSEQ multiplex PCR, the repertoire was profiled, and TCRdb retains in-frame clones only, with some absent. The sample shows roughly 100,000 clones, more than 75% of them seen only once. The sample taken for sequencing was peripheral blood. The receptors originated from a human donor in a cohort sampled during active COVID-19. CDR3s include the opening cysteine and the closing phenylalanine or tryptophan. D genes are given only for firm matches. Not all rows give a size; the values are once, few, many and, for expanded clones, a class.

>TRBJ2-3|TRBV9|.|.
CASSAGTDTQYF
TGTGCCAGCAGCGCCGGCACAGATACGCAGTATTTT
>TRBJ1-2|TRBV9|.|few
CASSPSPGEGLNGYTF
TGTGCCAGCAGCCCCTCCCCCGGGGAAGGGCTCAATGGCTACACCTTC
>TRBJ1-4|TRBV28|.|.
CASRDYRADEKLFF
TGTGCCAGCAGAGATTACAGGGCTGACGAAAAACTGTTTTTT
>TRBJ2-7|TRBV3-1/TRBV3-2|TRBD1|.
CASSQDGQGSFYEQYF
TGTGCCAGCAGCCAGGACGGACAGGGGTCCTTCTACGAGCAGTACTTC
>TRBJ1-2|TRBV6-6|TRBD1|.
CASSPLGTGWRDYGYTF
TGTGCCAGCAGTCCTCTCGGGACAGGGTGGCGTGACTATGGCTACACCTTC
>TRBJ1-6|TRBV27|TRBD1|.
CASSGRDSNSPLHF
TGTGCCAGCAGCGGCCGGGACAGCAATTCACCCCTCCACTTT
>TRBJ2-1|TRBV9|TRBD2|.
CASTLGVSGGARYNEQFF
TGTGCCAGCACCTTAGGGGTAAGCGGGGGGGCCCGATACAATGAGCAGTTCTTC
>TRBJ1-2|TRBV27|TRBD1|once
CASSLGTGQYNYGYTF
TGTGCCAGCAGTTTGGGGACAGGGCAATATAACTATGGCTACACCTTC
>TRBJ1-1|TRBV15|TRBD1|.
CATSSQGDRNDFSTEAFF
TGTGCCACCAGCTCACAGGGGGACAGAAATGACTTTAGCACTGAAGCTTTCTTT
>TRBJ2-1|TRBV7-2|TRBD1|.
CASSLETGRRPKFF
TGTGCCAGCAGCTTGGAGACAGGGCGGCGGCCGAAGTTCTTC
>TRBJ2-1|TRBV19|.|once
CASSIALNEQFF
TGTGCCAGTAGTATAGCCCTTAATGAGCAGTTCTTC
>TRBJ1-1|TRBV29-1|.|.
CSVQRLSEAFF
TGCAGCGTCCAGCGGCTCTCTGAAGCTTTCTTT
>TRBJ2-2|TRBV6-5|TRBD1|few
CAKQGAQTVGELFF
TGTGCCAAACAGGGGGCTCAGACGGTCGGGGAGCTGTTTTTT
>TRBJ1-1|TRBV7-9|.|.
CASSPPGTEAFF
TGTGCCAGCAGCCCGCCGGGCACTGAAGCTTTCTTT
>TRBJ1-4|TRBV28|TRBD1|.
CASSSDRVEEKLFF
TGTGCCAGCAGTTCTGACAGGGTGGAGGAAAAACTGTTTTTT
>TRBJ2-7|TRBV19|TRBD1|.
CASSFRTGMAYEQYF
TGTGCCAGTAGTTTCCGGACAGGGATGGCCTACGAGCAGTACTTC
>TRBJ2-7|TRBV3-1/TRBV3-2|TRBD2|.
CASSQAGGWKGSSYEQYF
TGTGCCAGCAGCCAAGCGGGAGGTTGGAAGGGGAGCTCCTACGAGCAGTACTTC
>TRBJ2-7|TRBV5-6|.|.
CASSLVGVYEQYF
TGTGCCAGCAGCTTGGTAGGGGTGTACGAGCAGTACTTC
>TRBJ2-1|TRBV11-2|TRBD2|.
CASSLGTPGGNEQFF
TGTGCCAGCAGCCTGGGGACTCCGGGGGGCAATGAGCAGTTCTTC
>TRBJ2-7|TRBV3-1/TRBV3-2|.|once
CASSQGGSLGEQYF
TGTGCCAGCAGCCAAGGGGGCTCCTTGGGGGAGCAGTACTTC
>TRBJ2-7|TRBV5-4|TRBD1|.
CASSVDRVYEQYF
TGTGCCAGCAGCGTAGACAGGGTCTACGAGCAGTACTTC
>TRBJ2-5|TRBV28|TRBD2|.
CASSFFGVAGGRETQYF
TGTGCCAGCAGTTTTTTTGGGGTAGCGGGGGGAAGAGAGACCCAGTACTTC
>TRBJ2-7|TRBV18|.|.
CASSRDVTYEQYF
TGTGCCAGCTCGCGGGACGTAACCTACGAGCAGTACTTC
>TRBJ1-5|TRBV7-2|.|.
CASSLEGARNNQPQHF
TGTGCCAGCAGCTTAGAAGGGGCGAGGAACAATCAGCCCCAGCATTTT
>TRBJ1-2|TRBV6-5|.|once
CASSHPRGGDYGYTF
TGTGCCAGCAGTCATCCTCGGGGGGGCGACTATGGCTACACCTTC
>TRBJ2-5|TRBV18|.|.
CASSRGGGEETQYF
TGTGCCAGCTCACGAGGGGGAGGGGAAGAGACCCAGTACTTC
>TRBJ1-2|TRBV7-9|TRBD1|.
CASSSRLEPGTGSLGYTF
TGTGCCAGCAGCTCCAGATTGGAACCCGGGACAGGGTCCCTCGGCTACACCTTC
>TRBJ2-1|TRBV20-1|.|once
CSARDQAEQFF
TGCAGTGCTAGAGATCAGGCTGAGCAGTTCTTC
>TRBJ2-3|TRBV19|TRBD1|.
CASSSTAGGPQYF
TGTGCCAGTAGCTCCACGGCAGGGGGCCCGCAGTATTTT
>TRBJ2-7|TRBV18|TRBD2|few
CASSPPAGDGEQYF
TGTGCCAGCTCACCACCGGCGGGGGACGGCGAGCAGTACTTC
>TRBJ2-1|TRBV18|.|.
CASSPVAWGPYNEQFF
TGTGCCAGCTCACCAGTTGCGTGGGGGCCCTACAATGAGCAGTTCTTC
>TRBJ1-5|TRBV21-1|.|once
CASSRPGHLVYSNQPQHF
TGTGCCAGCAGCAGACCGGGACACCTAGTTTATAGCAATCAGCCCCAGCATTTT
>TRBJ2-1|TRBV5-4|TRBD1|.
CASSTRQGSNEQFF
TGTGCCAGCAGCACTCGACAGGGAAGCAATGAGCAGTTCTTC
>TRBJ2-5|TRBV5-4|TRBD2|once
CASSHSTSGGGKTQYF
TGTGCCAGCAGCCACTCGACTAGCGGGGGTGGAAAGACCCAGTACTTC
>TRBJ2-7|TRBV19|TRBD1|once
CASSGRGTNYEQYF
TGTGCCAGTAGTGGCAGGGGGACGAACTACGAGCAGTACTTC
>TRBJ2-5|TRBV7-2|.|.
CASSLGQTQETQYF
TGTGCCAGCAGCTTAGGACAAACTCAAGAGACCCAGTACTTC
>TRBJ2-7|TRBV7-9|.|.
CASSSRAAYEQYF
TGTGCCAGCAGCTCCAGGGCGGCCTACGAGCAGTACTTC
>TRBJ2-5|TRBV6-5|.|.
CASSPRDNQETQYF
TGTGCCAGCAGCCCACGGGACAACCAAGAGACCCAGTACTTC
>TRBJ2-7|TRBV11-2|.|.
CASSRNYGGETDYEQYF
TGTGCCAGCAGCAGAAATTATGGGGGCGAAACCGACTACGAGCAGTACTTC
>TRBJ2-3|TRBV15|.|.
CATSTVTTSWGVFTQYF
TGTGCCACCAGCACCGTGACTACTAGCTGGGGTGTCTTCACGCAGTATTTT
>TRBJ1-1|TRBV6-2/TRBV6-3|TRBD1|.
CASSYQGAKPEAFF
TGTGCCAGCAGTTACCAGGGGGCGAAACCTGAAGCTTTCTTT
>TRBJ2-1|TRBV11-2|TRBD2|.
CASSLDPRPTRGGSYNEQFF
TGTGCCAGCAGCTTAGATCCGAGACCCACCCGCGGGGGCTCCTACAATGAGCAGTTCTTC
>TRBJ2-2|TRBV6-2/TRBV6-3|.|.
CASSKGPMDWRGYGELFF
TGTGCCAGCAGTAAGGGCCCGATGGACTGGCGGGGTTACGGGGAGCTGTTTTTT
>TRBJ1-4|TRBV3-1/TRBV3-2|.|.
CASSQQIQGGKLFF
TGTGCCAGCAGCCAACAGATACAGGGTGGAAAACTGTTTTTT
>TRBJ1-1|TRBV21-1|.|.
CASSKGGGGQYSFFFMNTEAFF
TGTGCCAGCAGCAAAGGAGGGGGCGGACAGTACAGTTTTTTCTTCATGAACACTGAAGCTTTCTTT
>TRBJ2-1|TRBV19|.|.
CATNRDFSYNEQFF
TGTGCCACTAACCGGGACTTCTCCTACAATGAGCAGTTCTTC
>TRBJ1-4|TRBV4-3|TRBD1|.
CASSQGTGVREKLFF
TGCGCCAGCAGCCAAGGAACAGGGGTGAGAGAAAAACTGTTTTTT
>TRBJ2-5|TRBV9|.|.
CASSVDKGWETQYF
TGTGCCAGCAGCGTCGACAAGGGGTGGGAGACCCAGTACTTC
>TRBJ1-6|TRBV3-1/TRBV3-2|.|few
CASSQNSRNSPLHF
TGTGCCAGCAGCCAAAACAGCCGGAATTCACCCCTCCACTTT
>TRBJ1-5|TRBV6-5|.|.
CASSYSQGGQPQHF
TGTGCCAGCAGTTACTCTCAAGGGGGACAGCCCCAGCATTTT
>TRBJ1-1|TRBV9|.|.
CASSVRALSDNRRETEAFF
TGTGCCAGCAGCGTACGAGCTCTCTCGGACAACCGGAGGGAAACTGAAGCTTTCTTT
>TRBJ2-7|TRBV4-3|.|.
CASSRGVTYEQYF
TGCGCCAGCAGCCGCGGGGTCACCTACGAGCAGTACTTC
>TRBJ1-1|TRBV18|.|.
CASSGGGTEAFF
TGTGCCAGCTCCGGGGGAGGCACTGAAGCTTTCTTT
>TRBJ2-7|TRBV6-5|.|.
CASSYLPMTGYYEQYF
TGTGCCAGCAGTTACCTACCCATGACAGGTTATTACGAGCAGTACTTC
>TRBJ1-6|TRBV30|.|few
CAWSVAGRSPLHF
TGTGCCTGGAGTGTAGCGGGCCGGTCACCCCTCCACTTT
>TRBJ2-2|TRBV11-2|.|.
CASSATPGFQAGELFF
TGTGCCAGCAGCGCAACTCCTGGTTTCCAGGCCGGGGAGCTGTTTTTT
>TRBJ1-4|TRBV5-1|.|few
CASSLSGLTNEKLFF
TGCGCCAGCAGCTTGTCCGGTCTCACTAATGAAAAACTGTTTTTT